This T cell receptor beta chain was observed in a study of T cells in Graves' hyperthyroidism and ophthalmopathy. This clonotype was counted a few times. Amplification of TCR beta CDR3 regions was performed using RNA transcripts as template. RT-PCR in the first round (using the HTBI primer set) targeted the TCR CDR3. One entry per CDR3 protein, called by TCRdb with MiXCR from the multiplex PCR reads. There are under 350,000 distinct CDR3 sequences in the sample; 18% occur only once, and about 49% lies in the top ten. The patients, who ranged from 18 to 65 in age, presented with newly diagnosed hyperthyroidism lasting under 2 months. Fresh peripheral blood, around 9.3 ml, was the source of the PBMCs. The source material was blood. This clonotype originated in a woman between 45 and 60 years old with Graves' hyperthyroidism.

The CDR3 bases are TGTGCCAGCAGCTTGGCCGGGACAGGGAACTACGAGCAGTACTTC. Translated, it gives CASSLAGTGNYEQYF. The chain is built from TRBV7-2 and TRBJ2-7; 9 positions match TRBD1. The V and J ends lost 3 bases and 3 bases, in that order; junction bases with no gene match: 6. Germline CDR1 is SGHTA and CDR2 is FQGNSA. The CDR3 runs 15 residues.